The sample holds a few counts of the clone carrying this T cell receptor (beta chain). The sample is drawn from a study of cytomegalovirus exposure and HLA in healthy donors. Though probably carrying unrecorded immune exposures, donors were nominally healthy at sampling. 60 Vbeta and 13 Jbeta primers were used in PCR. Produced via immunoSEQ multiplex PCR; TCRdb's table is partial and in-frame only. This table holds some 90,000 clones, 60% to 75% found once. Unmatched junction bases numbered 11, after V lost 10 bases and J lost 5 bases. The germline gives CDR1 MDHEN, CDR2 SYDVKM. The CDR3 contains 14 residues.

The V call is TRBV28, the J call TRBJ2-5; 9 bases map to TRBD2. This TCR was recovered from a woman between 70 and 85 years old in good health and CMV-seropositive. Material for sequencing was PBMCs. This chain's CDR3 is CATLSGGPGETQYF. CDR3 coding DNA: TGTGCCACCCTTAGCGGGGGCCCTGGGGAGACCCAGTACTTC.